The entry below gives a single T cell receptor (beta chain) sequence along with its context. What it binds is not known. Graves' hyperthyroidism was deemed stable given no ophthalmopathy progression within 18 months. Recently diagnosed hyperthyroidism of less than 2 months' duration affected patients aged 18 to 65. TCR beta CDR3 sequences were amplified from RNA transcripts. First-round RT-PCR of the TCR CDR3 relied on the HTBI primer set. TCRdb ran MiXCR on the multiplex PCR reads and lists one entry per CDR3 protein. The sample consists of about 560,000 distinct CDR3 sequences, over 15% of them appearing once. The data were obtained in a study of T cells in Graves' hyperthyroidism and ophthalmopathy. Study-wide results and limits: Blood held most thyroid clonotypes expanded above 0.001 frequency.

Trimming stripped 3 bases from V and 0 bases from J, with 12 bases between. The CDR3 is made up of 16 amino acids. Germline values: CDR1 MNHEY, CDR2 SMNVEV (reference sequence). The chain recombines TRBV27 with TRBJ2-1; D gene uncertain. What was sequenced was blood. This TCR came from a woman between 18 and 29 years old with Graves' hyperthyroidism. The CDR3 is CASSFRRGSSYNEQFF. The CDR3 DNA reads as TGTGCCAGCAGTTTTCGGCGCGGAAGCTCCTACAATGAGCAGTTCTTC.